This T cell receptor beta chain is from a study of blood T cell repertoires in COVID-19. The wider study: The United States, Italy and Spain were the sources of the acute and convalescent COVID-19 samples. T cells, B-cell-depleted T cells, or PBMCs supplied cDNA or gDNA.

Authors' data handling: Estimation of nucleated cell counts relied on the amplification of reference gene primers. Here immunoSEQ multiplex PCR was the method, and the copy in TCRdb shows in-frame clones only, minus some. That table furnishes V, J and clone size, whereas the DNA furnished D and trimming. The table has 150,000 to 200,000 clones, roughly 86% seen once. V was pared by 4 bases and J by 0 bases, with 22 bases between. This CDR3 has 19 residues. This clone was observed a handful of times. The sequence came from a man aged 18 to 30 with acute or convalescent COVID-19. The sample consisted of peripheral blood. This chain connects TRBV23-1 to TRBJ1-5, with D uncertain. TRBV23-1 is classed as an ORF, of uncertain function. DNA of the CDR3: TGCGCCAGCAGTCCCTGTCGGGTCTCCGTCCTTAATAGCAATCAGCCCCAGCATTTT. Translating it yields CASSPCRVSVLNSNQPQHF.